This T cell receptor beta chain comes out of a study of OX40 agonist ivuxolimab in advanced cancers. Whole-study context: Two cutaneous melanoma patients and one hepatocellular carcinoma patient, three in all, had partial responses.

The CDR3 covers 16 residues. The V segment lost 0 bases and the J segment 3 bases; nucleotides outside the gene matches: 7. CDR1 is SGDLS, CDR2 YYNGEE, per germline. TCRdb keeps only in-frame clones here, not all; method: immunoSEQ multiplex PCR. The repertoire consists of more than 60,000 clones, with 80% to 85% occurring once and the leading ten covering approximately 3.2%. This specimen was CD4+ or CD8+ T cells sorted from blood, taken in a trial of the OX40 agonist ivuxolimab. This TCR was recovered from an adult with an advanced solid tumor such as melanoma, head and neck, liver or kidney cancer. The chain is built from TRBV9 and TRBJ2-5; 8 positions agree with TRBD2. The chain's CDR3 is CASSVESRGAEETQYF. In nucleotides, the CDR3 is TGTGCCAGCAGCGTAGAGTCGCGGGGGGCCGAAGAGACCCAGTACTTC.